These 26 T cell receptor beta chains share one sample of origin, sequenced in a study of blood T cells in healthy people across ages. The use of a sample-barcoded 5' primer and a J-beta primer mix characterized a second PCR of 7 to 11 cycles. TCRdb ran MiXCR on the 5' RACE reads and lists one entry per CDR3 protein. The sample records approximately 960,000 distinct CDR3 sequences, about 28% being singletons. In addition, the sample was reused for a study of T cells of mothers and their children.

Source material: blood. These receptors were taken from a woman aged 40 to 50 in good health.

The chain has TRBV2 and TRBJ2-3; D possibly corresponds to TRBD1 (6 bases). V lost 6 bases, J lost 0 bases, and 13 bases lay in between. CDR3 length: 15 amino acids. Germline V lookup: CDR1 SNHLY, CDR2 FYNNEI. The CDR3: CASRMDQGSTDTQYF. The CDR3 DNA reads TGTGCCAGCAGAATGGACCAGGGGAGCACAGATACGCAGTATTTT.

V gene TRBV3-1 combines with J gene TRBJ1-6; a weak D match, TRBD1 (6 bases). Per germline, CDR1 LGHDT and CDR2 YNNKEL (reference sequence). This CDR3 is built from 13 residues. The V and J ends lost 5 bases and 10 bases respectively, with 12 bases between them. In nucleotides, the CDR3 is TGTGCCAGCAGCACACAGGGAGTATCACCCCTCCACTTT. As protein: CASSTQGVSPLHF. The full variable domain, completed using reference TRBV3-1 and TRBJ1-6, is DTAVSQTPKYLVTQMGNDKSIKCEQNLGHDTMYWYKQDSKKFLKIMFSYNNKELIINETVPNRFSPKSPDKAHLNLHINSLELGDSAVYFCASSTQGVSPLHFGNGTRLTVT.

This clonotype turned up a few times. CDR3 DNA sequence: TGCGCCAGCAGCCAAGGCCGGGATGGGGCCAACGTCCTGACTTTC. Translation gives CASSQGRDGANVLTF. The genes are TRBV4-3 and TRBJ2-6, with a tentative D call TRBD2 (5 bases). Between the trimmed V and J ends, which lost 1 base and 3 bases, there was a span of 7 bases. This CDR3 spans 15 amino acids. In germline, CDR1 is LGHNA, CDR2 YSLEER.

The sample holds a few counts of this clonotype. The chain couples TRBV21-1 to TRBJ2-7; the D call TRBD1 from the table was never checked on the DNA. TRBV21-1 represents a pseudogene. This CDR3 spans 14 amino acids. The CDR3 sequence: CASLQRQGAYEQYF. For the CDR3, the DNA is TGTGCCAGCCTACAGAGACAGGGTGCCTACGAGCAGTACTTC.

DNA for the CDR3: TGTGCCAGCAGTTACCGGTACCAACAGGGAATGAACACTGAAGCTTTCTTT. As protein: CASSYRYQQGMNTEAFF. The chain couples TRBV6-6 to TRBJ1-1, with a tentative D call TRBD1 (6 bases). Germline CDR1 is MNHNY and CDR2 is SVGAGI (reference sequence). V was trimmed by 2 bases and J by 0 bases, leaving 16 bases between them. The CDR3 has 17 residues.

The chain uses TRBV12-3 or TRBV12-4 and TRBJ2-1, with 7 bases matching TRBD1. Germline trimming cut 6 bases from V and 15 bases from J; bases unmatched to any gene: 20. The length of the CDR3 is 15 residues. CDR3 nucleotides: TGTGCCAGCAGCACTTCTATGGGTAGAGGGGGCGCCGGGTTCTTC. Its translation is CASSTSMGRGGAGFF.

V gene TRBV14 combines with J gene TRBJ1-4; D unclear. CDR3 length: 15 amino acids. Germline CDR1 SGHDN, CDR2 FVKESK. V gave up 4 bases and J gave up 2 bases, with 11 bases separating them. CDR3 amino acids: CASSPGSFTNEKLFF. In DNA form, the CDR3 reads TGTGCCAGCAGCCCGGGGAGCTTTACTAATGAAAAACTGTTTTTT.

Note on this clonotype: A clone one base away is much larger, so this may be a read error. This rearrangement joins TRBV9 to TRBJ1-2, with 10 bases lining up with TRBD1. CDR1 is SGDLS, CDR2 YYNGEE, per germline. The CDR3 runs to 16 residues. V lost 3 bases to trimming and J lost 8 bases; unmatched junction nucleotides: 13. The CDR3 DNA reads TGTGCCAGCAGCGCCACCAGGGACAGGGGAAGATACGGCTACACCTTC. As protein: CASSATRDRGRYGYTF. Full variable domain (missing parts from reference TRBV9 and TRBJ1-2): DSGVTQTPKHLITATGQRVTLRCSPRSGDLSVYWYQQSLDQGLQFLIQYYNGEERAKGNILERFSAQQFPDLHSELNLSSLELGDSALYFCASSATRDRGRYGYTFGSGTRLTVV.

The chain carries TRBV9 and TRBJ1-2; weak D call: TRBD1 (5 bases). CDR1 and CDR2 from the germline V gene are SGDLS and YYNGEE. With 0 bases removed from V and 0 bases from J, the gap between germline ends came to 9 bases. This CDR3 is built from 15 residues. CDR3 region: CASSVGRTPNYGYTF. The CDR3 nucleotides are TGTGCCAGCAGCGTAGGGAGGACACCTAACTATGGCTACACCTTC.

The rearrangement uses TRBV5-1 and TRBJ2-1; 9 bases align to TRBD2. This CDR3 region has 14 residues. The V gene's germline CDR1 is SGHRS and CDR2 YFSETQ. The V gene end was trimmed by 3 bases and the J gene end by 7 bases; junction bases not matched to a gene: 5. CDR3 sequence reads: CASSWSGGLNEQFF. The CDR3 DNA sequence: TGCGCCAGCAGCTGGAGCGGGGGGTTGAATGAGCAGTTCTTC.

This clonotype was recorded only once. V and J are TRBV4-3 and TRBJ1-2, with a possible D match to TRBD1 (5 bases). Looked up from germline, CDR1 is LGHNA and CDR2 is YSLEER. The CDR3 runs 14 residues. Deletions cut 0 bases from V and 4 bases from J, with 9 bases between. Here the CDR3 reads CASSQERRGYGYTF. Here the CDR3 DNA reads TGCGCCAGCAGCCAAGAAAGGAGGGGCTATGGCTACACCTTC.

A few counts support this clonotype. The chain combines TRBV12-3 or TRBV12-4 with TRBJ2-3; D is perhaps TRBD1 or TRBD2 (5 bases each). The CDR3 extends over 15 amino acids. The V end lost 4 bases, the J end lost 2 bases, and 13 bases lay between the germline ends. The CDR3 region is CASSSFLGVTDTQYF. CDR3 coding DNA: TGTGCCAGCAGTTCCTTTTTGGGGGTCACAGATACGCAGTATTTT.

This chain joins TRBV19 and TRBJ2-1; D unresolved. Germline CDR1 is LNHDA and CDR2 is SQIVND (reference sequence). CDR3 size: 12 residues. Trimming removed 9 bases from V and 8 bases from J, with 14 bases in between. The chain's CDR3 is CASRRSQHEQFF. The CDR3, as DNA: TGTGCCAGCCGACGGTCCCAACATGAGCAGTTCTTC.

This clonotype was seen at least ten times. The rearrangement links TRBV14 to TRBJ2-7, with unresolved D. Germline V lookup: CDR1 SGHDN, CDR2 FVKESK. CDR3 length: 14 residues. V lost 5 bases and J 0 bases, leaving 11 bases between the germline ends. Here the CDR3 reads CASSRQQISYEQYF. The DNA for the CDR3 is TGTGCCAGCAGCAGGCAGCAAATCTCCTACGAGCAGTACTTC.

This clonotype was seen repeatedly, ten times or more. J is TRBJ2-7 and V is TRBV29-1; D is perhaps TRBD1 (6 bases). Trimming removed 5 bases at V and 0 bases at J, with 11 bases between. This CDR3 has 13 residues. Germline CDR1 is SQVTM and CDR2 is ANQGSEA. Here the CDR3 reads CSVFTGLSYEQYF. In DNA form, the CDR3 reads TGCAGCGTTTTTACAGGGCTCTCCTACGAGCAGTACTTC.

CDR3 sequence: CASRTGGSSYNEQYF. In DNA form, the CDR3 reads TGTGCCAGCAGGACGGGGGGGTCGTCCTACAATGAGCAGTACTTC. The chain has TRBV12-3 or TRBV12-4 and TRBJ2-4; 8 positions agree with TRBD2. The V gene end was trimmed by 6 bases and the J gene end by 13 bases; junction bases not matched to a gene: 17. This CDR3 spans 15 amino acids.

In this sample, this clonotype turned up a few times. The chain links TRBV7-6 to TRBJ1-1; a weak D match, TRBD1 (5 bases). The germline V and J ends were trimmed by 6 bases and 8 bases, with 10 bases remaining between them. This CDR3 comprises 11 residues. The germline V gene encodes CDR1 SGHVS and CDR2 FNYEAQ. The CDR3 loop reads CASREGPEAFF. In nucleotides, the CDR3 is TGTGCCAGCAGAGAGGGACCGGAAGCTTTCTTT. The whole variable domain, filled in from reference TRBV7-6 and TRBJ1-1, reads GAGVSQSPRYKVTKRGQDVALRCDPISGHVSLYWYRQALGQGPEFLTYFNYEAQQDKSGLPNDRFSAERPEGSISTLTIQRTEQRDSAMYRCASREGPEAFFGQGTRLTVV.

Ten or more counts support this clonotype. The rearrangement uses TRBV7-2 and TRBJ2-5; D not resolved. The CDR3 spans 15 residues. V shed 0 bases and J shed 2 bases, with 10 bases lying between them. Germline CDR1 SGHTA, CDR2 FQGNSA. The DNA of the CDR3 is TGTGCCAGCAGCTTAGCGTGGATTAAACAAGAGACCCAGTACTTC. It encodes CASSLAWIKQETQYF.

The V gene is TRBV11-2, the J gene TRBJ2-4, with D uncertain. Germline V lookup: CDR1 SGHAT, CDR2 FQNNGV. CDR3 length: 15 amino acids. The V end was cut by 5 bases, the J end by 13 bases, with 24 bases between. The CDR3 loop is CASSPLSQFGNEQYF. The CDR3 DNA is TGTGCCAGCAGCCCCCTAAGCCAGTTCGGCAATGAGCAGTACTTC.

The chain is built from TRBV28 and TRBJ2-5; D ambiguous. V lost 3 bases, J lost 2 bases, and 22 bases lay in between. Germline V gives CDR1 MDHEN, CDR2 SYDVKM. This CDR3 has 18 residues. The chain's CDR3 is CASSFMGSSLHSQETQYF. DNA for the CDR3: TGTGCCAGCAGTTTTATGGGTTCCTCTCTGCATTCACAAGAGACCCAGTACTTC.

A word on this clonotype: A read error may explain this, as a much larger clone is one base away. The gene calls are TRBV7-3 and TRBJ2-1; D gene ambiguous. Germline assignment: CDR1 SGHTA and CDR2 FQGTGA. The CDR3 spans 14 residues. Here the CDR3 reads CASSLGGPYNERFF. The CDR3 DNA reads TGTGCCAGCAGCTTGGGTGGGCCCTACAATGAGCGGTTCTTC.

Notes on this clonotype: Its ends do not fully match the called genes, so a read error is possible. This chain connects TRBV7-7 to TRBJ2-3, with a weak D call TRBD2 (6 bases). Germline assignment: CDR1 SSHAT and CDR2 FNYEAQ (reference sequence). This CDR3 contains 15 residues. The CDR3 coding sequence is TGTGCTAGCAGCCCTCTCGGGAGAAGCACAGATACGCAGTATTTT. Translating gives CASSPLGRSTDTQYF.

This clonotype was detected once. V and J are TRBV29-1 and TRBJ2-1; TRBD2 aligns across 8 bases. This CDR3 contains 13 residues. CDR1 is SQVTM and CDR2 is ANQGSEA in the germline V gene. After removal of 6 bases from V and 3 bases from J, the junction contained 4 bases not matched to a gene. The CDR3 loop reads CSVGTSNYNEQFF. The CDR3 bases are TGCAGCGTCGGGACTAGTAACTACAATGAGCAGTTCTTC.

This clonotype was counted at least ten times. V is TRBV20-1 and J is TRBJ2-1; TRBD2 might be the D (6 bases). V lost 0 bases and J lost 0, with 12 bases in between. The CDR3 spans 16 residues. Germline values: CDR1 DFQATT, CDR2 SNEGSKA (reference sequence). CDR3 coding DNA: TGCAGTGCTAGAGAACGCGGGGCGAGCTCCTACAATGAGCAGTTCTTC. It yields the protein CSARERGASSYNEQFF.

This clonotype appeared many times. The V gene is TRBV28, the J gene TRBJ2-7, with D hard to call. The CDR3 is 13 amino acids. The germline gives CDR1 MDHEN, CDR2 SYDVKM. V was shortened by 5 bases and J by 0 bases, with 8 bases between the two germline ends. This chain's CDR3 is CASSHSDSYEQYF. The CDR3 DNA sequence: TGTGCCAGCAGTCACTCAGACTCCTACGAGCAGTACTTC.

With regard to this clonotype: A much more abundant neighbour one base away suggests this may be a read error. The J gene is TRBJ2-4, the V gene TRBV7-9, with D unclear. The last part of the DNA fits TRBJ2-7 better; the J call may be wrong. Germline V CDR1 and CDR2: SEHNR, FQNEAQ (reference sequence). The CDR3 is 15 residues long. DNA for the CDR3: TGTGCCAGCAGCTCCTCGGGCAAGGGCGAAGGCGAGCAGTACTTC. It specifies CASSSSGKGEGEQYF.